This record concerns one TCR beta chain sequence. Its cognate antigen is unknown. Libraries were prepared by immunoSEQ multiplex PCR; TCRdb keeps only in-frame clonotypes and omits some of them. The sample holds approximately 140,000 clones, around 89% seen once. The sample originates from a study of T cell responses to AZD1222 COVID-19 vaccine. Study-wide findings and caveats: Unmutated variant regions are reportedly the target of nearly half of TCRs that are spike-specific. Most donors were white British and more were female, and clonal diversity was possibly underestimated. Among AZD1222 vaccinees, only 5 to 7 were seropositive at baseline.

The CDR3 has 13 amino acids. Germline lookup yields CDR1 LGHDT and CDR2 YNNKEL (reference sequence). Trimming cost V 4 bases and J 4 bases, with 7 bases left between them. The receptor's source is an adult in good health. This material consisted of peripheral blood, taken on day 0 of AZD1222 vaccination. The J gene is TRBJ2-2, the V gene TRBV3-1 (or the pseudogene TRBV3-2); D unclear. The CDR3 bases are TGTGCCAGCAGCCGATCAACCACCGGGGAGCTGTTTTTT. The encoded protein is CASSRSTTGELFF.